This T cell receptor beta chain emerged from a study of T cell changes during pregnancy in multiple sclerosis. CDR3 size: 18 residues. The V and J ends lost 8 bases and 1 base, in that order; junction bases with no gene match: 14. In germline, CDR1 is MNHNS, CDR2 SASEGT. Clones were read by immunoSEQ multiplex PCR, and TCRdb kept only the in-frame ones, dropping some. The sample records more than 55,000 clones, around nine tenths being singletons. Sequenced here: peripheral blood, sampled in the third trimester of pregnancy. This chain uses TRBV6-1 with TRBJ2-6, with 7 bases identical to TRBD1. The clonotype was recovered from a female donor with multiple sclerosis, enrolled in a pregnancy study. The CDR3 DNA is TGTGCCAGCGGTGTTACAGGGGTCTCAAGATCTGGGGCCAACGTCCTGACTTTC. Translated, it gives CASGVTGVSRSGANVLTF.